A selection of T cell receptor beta chains follows, all from one sample in a study of blood T cells in healthy people across ages. Using its own MiXCR run on the 5' RACE reads, TCRdb lists one record per CDR3 protein. Among about 2 million distinct CDR3 sequences, 49% were seen once, and the ten largest hold less than 2.5%. The sequenced sample consisted of blood. These TCRs come from a middle-aged woman in good health. Both conserved end residues are part of each CDR3.

v_gene	CDR3aa
TRBV18	CASSPLTRGQLYQETQFF
TRBV6-6	CASSYSRGEVYEQYF
TRBV5-1	CASSNGTPNQPQHF
TRBV7-2	CASSFEGRDIQYF
TRBV2	CASSATGVFNQPQHF
TRBV7-2	CASSLTRSLSSYNEQFF
TRBV4-3	CASSQDLSQETQYF
TRBV7-2	CASSLGRAGERQETQYF
TRBV9	CASSVGPGANYGYTF
TRBV6-5	CASSRVGVAGTQYF
TRBV13	CASSLIGTRNIEQYF
TRBV20-1	CSASPSADQPQHF
TRBV6-4	CASSGKDRSNEQYF
TRBV6-6	CASRHGTETFYTF
TRBV7-2	CASSSPSSLTDTQYF
TRBV15	CATSLTRGTYEQYF
TRBV7-9	CASSPTGFGSPLHF
TRBV28	CASTESTSNYGYTF
TRBV12-3/TRBV12-4	CASRRGANGEQFF
TRBV7-2	CASSVTGGAQTQYF
TRBV20-1	CSAIYNVQETQYF
TRBV24-1	CATSDLGGLSSYEQYF
TRBV5-1	CASSYSGTSGVNEQYF
TRBV7-9	CASSLNQGDYGYTF
TRBV5-1	CASSLAGLGRSPLHF